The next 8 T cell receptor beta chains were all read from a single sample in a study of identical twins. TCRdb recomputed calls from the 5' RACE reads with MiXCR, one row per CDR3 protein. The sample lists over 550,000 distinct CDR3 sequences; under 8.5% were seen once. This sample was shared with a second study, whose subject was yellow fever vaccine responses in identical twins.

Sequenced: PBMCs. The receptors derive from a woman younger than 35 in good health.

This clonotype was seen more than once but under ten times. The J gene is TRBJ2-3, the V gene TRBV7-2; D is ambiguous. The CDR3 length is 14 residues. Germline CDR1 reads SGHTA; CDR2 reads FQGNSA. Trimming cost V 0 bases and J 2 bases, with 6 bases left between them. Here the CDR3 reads CASSLARYTDTQYF. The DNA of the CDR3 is TGTGCCAGCAGCTTAGCGCGTTACACAGATACGCAGTATTTT.

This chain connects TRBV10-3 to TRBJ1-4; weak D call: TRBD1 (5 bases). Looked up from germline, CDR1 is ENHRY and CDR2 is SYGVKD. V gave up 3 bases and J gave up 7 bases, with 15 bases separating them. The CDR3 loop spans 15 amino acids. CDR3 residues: CAISEGAPQCEKLFF. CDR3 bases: TGTGCCATCAGTGAAGGGGCCCCGCAGTGTGAAAAACTGTTTTTT.

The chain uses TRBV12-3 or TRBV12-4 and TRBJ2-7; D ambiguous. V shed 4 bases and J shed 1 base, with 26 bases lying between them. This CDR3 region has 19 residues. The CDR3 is CASSSPRVGYRLVSYEQYF. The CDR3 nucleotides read TGTGCCAGCAGTTCCCCCCGGGTAGGCTACCGATTGGTGTCCTACGAGCAGTACTTC.

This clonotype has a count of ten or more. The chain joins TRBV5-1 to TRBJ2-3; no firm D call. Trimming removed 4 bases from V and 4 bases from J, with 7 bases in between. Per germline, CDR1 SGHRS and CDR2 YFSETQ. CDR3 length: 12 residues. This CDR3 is CASSEGSDTQYF. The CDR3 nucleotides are TGCGCCAGCAGCGAAGGGTCAGATACGCAGTATTTT. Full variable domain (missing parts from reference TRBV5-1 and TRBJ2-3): KAGVTQTPRYLIKTRGQQVTLSCSPISGHRSVSWYQQTPGQGLQFLFEYFSETQRNKGNFPGRFSGRQFSNSRSEMNVSTLELGDSALYLCASSEGSDTQYFGPGTRLTVL.

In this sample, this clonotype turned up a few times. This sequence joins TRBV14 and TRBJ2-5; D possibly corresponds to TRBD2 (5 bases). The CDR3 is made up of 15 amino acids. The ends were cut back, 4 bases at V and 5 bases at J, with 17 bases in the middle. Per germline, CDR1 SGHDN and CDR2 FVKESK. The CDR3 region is CASSRSLAVGETQYF. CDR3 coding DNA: TGTGCCAGCAGCCGCAGCCTAGCAGTAGGGGAGACCCAGTACTTC.

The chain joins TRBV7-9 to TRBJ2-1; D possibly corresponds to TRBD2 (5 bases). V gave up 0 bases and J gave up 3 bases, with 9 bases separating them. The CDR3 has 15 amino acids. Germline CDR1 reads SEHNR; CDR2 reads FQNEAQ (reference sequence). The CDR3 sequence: CASSLAGVIYNEQFF. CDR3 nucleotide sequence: TGTGCCAGCAGCTTAGCGGGAGTAATCTACAATGAGCAGTTCTTC. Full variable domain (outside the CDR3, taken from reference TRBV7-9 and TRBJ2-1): DTGVSQNPRHKITKRGQNVTFRCDPISEHNRLYWYRQTLGQGPEFLTYFQNEAQLEKSRLLSDRFSAERPKGSFSTLEIQRTEQGDSAMYLCASSLAGVIYNEQFFGPGTRLTVL.

The CDR3 DNA reads as TGCAGTGCTAGATTCCTCGGACAGGGGGCCCCAGATACGCAGTATTTT. Translating gives CSARFLGQGAPDTQYF. This rearrangement joins TRBV20-1 to TRBJ2-3; 11 bases are a match to TRBD1. This CDR3 comprises 16 residues. The J segment lost 4 bases and the V segment lost 2 bases, leaving 8 bases of the junction unmatched. Germline V lookup: CDR1 DFQATT, CDR2 SNEGSKA (reference sequence).

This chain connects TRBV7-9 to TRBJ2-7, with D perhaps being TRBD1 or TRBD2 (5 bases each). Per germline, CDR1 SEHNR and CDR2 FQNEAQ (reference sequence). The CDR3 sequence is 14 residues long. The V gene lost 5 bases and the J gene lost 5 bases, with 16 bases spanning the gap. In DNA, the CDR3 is TGTGCCAGCAGCCGAGGGACGGCGGAACACGAGCAGTACTTC. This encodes CASSRGTAEHEQYF. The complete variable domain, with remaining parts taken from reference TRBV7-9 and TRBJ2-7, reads DTGVSQNPRHKITKRGQNVTFRCDPISEHNRLYWYRQTLGQGPEFLTYFQNEAQLEKSRLLSDRFSAERPKGSFSTLEIQRTEQGDSAMYLCASSRGTAEHEQYFGPGTRLTVT.